Included here is one T cell receptor (beta chain) sequence, with context. The antigen is unknown. At the DNA level, this CDR3 is encoded by other sequences in the same sample as well. Method: immunoSEQ multiplex PCR; TCRdb's copy keeps in-frame clones and lacks some. The sample lists some 2.1 million clones; 90% to 95% were seen once. This sample is drawn from a study of shared clonotypes between healthy human individuals. Study-wide findings and caveats: Clonotype sharing among donors was thought likely to change with sequencing depth. The four-donor shared clonotypes exceeded non-shared clonotypes in generation probability, with non-shared ones scoring lower.

Per the germline V gene, CDR1 is SGHRS and CDR2 is YFSETQ. Losses at the gene ends were 4 bases for V and 0 bases for J; bases not matched to a gene: 4. The CDR3 is 15 residues long. The chain uses TRBV5-1 and TRBJ1-5, with 7 nucleotides matching TRBD1. The sequence was obtained from a man aged 18-30 years in good health. The specimen sequenced was naive CD4+ T cells sorted from blood. Subset indicated: CD45RA+ positively selected. The CDR3 region is CASSLGTASNQPQHF. The CDR3 DNA sequence: TGCGCCAGCAGCCTCGGGACAGCTAGCAATCAGCCCCAGCATTTT.